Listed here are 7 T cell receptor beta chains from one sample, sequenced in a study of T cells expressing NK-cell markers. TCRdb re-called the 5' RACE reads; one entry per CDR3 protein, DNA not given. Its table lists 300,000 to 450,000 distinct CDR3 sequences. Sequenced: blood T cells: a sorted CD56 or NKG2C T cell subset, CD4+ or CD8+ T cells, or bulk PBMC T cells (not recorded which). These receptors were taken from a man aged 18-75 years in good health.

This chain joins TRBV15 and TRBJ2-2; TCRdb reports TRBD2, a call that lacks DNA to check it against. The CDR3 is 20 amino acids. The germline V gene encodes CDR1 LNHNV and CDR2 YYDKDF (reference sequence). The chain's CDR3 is CATSRDDLIRLAVNTGELFF. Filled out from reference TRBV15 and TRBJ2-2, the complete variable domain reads DAMVIQNPRYQVTQFGKPVTLSCSQTLNHNVMYWYQQKSSQAPKLLFHYYDKDFNNEADTPDNFQSRRPNTSFCFLDIRSPGLGDTAMYLCATSRDDLIRLAVNTGELFFGEGSRLTVL.

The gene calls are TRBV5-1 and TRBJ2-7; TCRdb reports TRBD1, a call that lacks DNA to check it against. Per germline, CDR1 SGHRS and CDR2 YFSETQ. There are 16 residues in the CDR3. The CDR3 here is CASSSGTGTITYEQYF.

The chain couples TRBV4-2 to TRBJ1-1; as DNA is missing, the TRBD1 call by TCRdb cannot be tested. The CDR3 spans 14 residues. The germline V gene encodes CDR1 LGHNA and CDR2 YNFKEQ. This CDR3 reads CASSQDRGGEAAFF.

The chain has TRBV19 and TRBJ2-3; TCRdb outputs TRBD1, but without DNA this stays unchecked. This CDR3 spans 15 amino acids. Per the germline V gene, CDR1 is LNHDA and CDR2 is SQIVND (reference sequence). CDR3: CASRHRGLSTDTQYF.

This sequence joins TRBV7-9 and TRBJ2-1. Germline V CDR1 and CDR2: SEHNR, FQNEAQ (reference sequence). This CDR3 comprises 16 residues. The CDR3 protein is CASSLRQRSSYNEQFF.

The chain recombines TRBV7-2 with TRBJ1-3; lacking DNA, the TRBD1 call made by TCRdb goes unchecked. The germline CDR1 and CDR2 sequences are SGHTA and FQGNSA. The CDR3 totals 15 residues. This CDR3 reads CASSPHRGPGNTIYF.

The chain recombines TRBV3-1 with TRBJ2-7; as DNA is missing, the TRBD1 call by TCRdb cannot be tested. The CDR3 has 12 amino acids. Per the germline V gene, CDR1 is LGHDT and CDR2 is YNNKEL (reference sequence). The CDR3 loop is CASSQRRGEQYF.